The T cell receptor beta chain described here comes from a study of CD8+CD57+ T cells in acquired aplastic anemia. For the study at large: DNA per sorted CD4+ or CD8+ sample ranged about 0.18 to 30 ug, averaging roughly 3.2 ug. The study, taken as a whole, reports: Comparison of patients with controls identified around 31 shared CD8+ CDR3 sequences. CD8+ Simpson's diversity in patients was not significantly different from that in controls.

It was genomic DNA that served as the template for profiling TCR beta VDJ and CDR3. Each CDR3 protein is one row after TCRdb ran MiXCR on the reads. The sample consists of 260,000 or so distinct CDR3 sequences, approximately 50% of them appearing once. Regarding this clonotype: The antigen is undetermined.

CDR1 is SGDLS and CDR2 is YYNGEE in the germline V gene. The CDR3 covers 16 residues. V dropped 3 bases and J dropped 1 base, with 14 bases sitting between them. The patients chosen for sequencing had shown expansion of CD8+CD57+ cells (detected by flow cytometry). No therapy had been given to the patients at the time of blood sampling. What was sequenced was sorted CD4+, CD8+, or CD8+CD57+ T cells (not recorded which) from PBMCs. The chain joins TRBV9 to TRBJ1-5; no reliable D call. The sequence was collected from a human donor with aplastic anemia. CDR3 DNA: TGTGCCAGCAGCGACAATGGGCGGGAGAGCAATCAGCCCCAGCATTTT. Translating gives CASSDNGRESNQPQHF.